Shown below are 22 T cell receptor beta chains from a single sample sequenced in a study of blood T cell repertoires in COVID-19. Sequencing was performed with immunoSEQ multiplex PCR; in TCRdb, only in-frame clones are kept and a portion is missing. The sample includes roughly 190,000 clones, 84% of them seen just once. The source material was peripheral blood. The receptors come from a woman in her 70s with COVID-19, enrolled during active disease.

The chain recombines TRBV6-2 or TRBV6-3 with TRBJ2-3; 9 bases match TRBD1. V shed 5 bases, J shed 5 bases, and the junction held 2 bases outside the gene matches. The germline V gene has CDR1 MNHEY and CDR2 SVGEGT. The CDR3 has 13 amino acids. The CDR3 spells CASSQDRGDTQYF. The CDR3 region has the DNA TGTGCCAGCAGTCAGGACAGGGGAGATACGCAGTATTTT.

This clone appeared a single time. The chain is built from TRBV9 and TRBJ1-1; D is undetermined. CDR1 and CDR2 from the germline V gene are SGDLS and YYNGEE. The CDR3 sequence is 15 residues long. Trimming took 0 bases from V and 5 from J, leaving 14 bases between them. Here the CDR3 reads CASSVATETLTEAFF. CDR3 coding DNA: TGTGCCAGCAGCGTAGCTACGGAGACCTTAACTGAAGCTTTCTTT.

The CDR3 coding sequence is TGTGCCAGCAGCGTAGCCCGGTCAGGGAGGGGTGAGCAGTTCTTC. Its protein product is CASSVARSGRGEQFF. This chain joins TRBV9 and TRBJ2-1, with 7 bases fitting TRBD2. The J segment lost 9 bases and the V segment lost 0 bases, leaving 9 bases of the junction unmatched. Germline CDR1 reads SGDLS; CDR2 reads YYNGEE. The CDR3 has 15 amino acids.

The chain is built from TRBV27 and TRBJ2-4; 8 bases align to TRBD1. Trimming removed 0 bases from V and 2 bases from J; junction bases left unmatched: 9. In germline, CDR1 is MNHEY, CDR2 SMNVEV (reference sequence). The CDR3 has 18 amino acids. CDR3: CASSLSPGQGATKNIQYF. CDR3 DNA: TGTGCCAGCAGTTTATCCCCTGGACAGGGTGCTACCAAAAACATTCAGTACTTC.

This clone was counted once. A read error may produce the germline difference seen at one junction end. V and J are TRBV27 and TRBJ2-7; a possible D gene is TRBD2 (5 bases). Germline V gene data show CDR1 as MNHEY and CDR2 as SMNVEV (reference sequence). This CDR3 is 12 amino acids long. DNA of the CDR3: TGTGCCAGCTCCATGGGAGCCTATGAGCAGTACTTC. Translated: CASSMGAYEQYF.

Notes on this clone: The same CDR3 can be traced to other DNA sequences in this sample. This chain joins TRBV29-1 and TRBJ1-2; perhaps TRBD1 as D (6 bases). The CDR3 is made up of 11 amino acids. Germline values: CDR1 SQVTM, CDR2 ANQGSEA. The V gene lost 7 bases and the J gene lost 5 bases, with 11 bases spanning the gap. DNA of the CDR3: TGCAGCGACACGACAGGTTATGGCTACACCTTC. Amino acid sequence: CSDTTGYGYTF.

V gene TRBV12-3 or TRBV12-4 combines with J gene TRBJ2-1, with D perhaps TRBD2 (7 bases). V lost 6 bases to trimming and J lost 6 bases, with 9 bases between them. The CDR3 has 12 amino acids. As DNA, the CDR3 is TGTGCCAGCAGGGGGGGGCCCAATGAGCAGTTCTTC. Amino acids: CASRGGPNEQFF.

The chain is built from TRBV6-5 and TRBJ1-2; 8 bases are shared with TRBD1. Looked up from germline, CDR1 is MNHEY and CDR2 is SVGAGI. The V segment lost 6 bases and the J segment 7 bases; nucleotides outside the gene matches: 4. The CDR3 totals 12 residues. This CDR3 reads CASRRTGGGYTF. Written as DNA, the CDR3 is TGTGCCAGCAGACGCACAGGGGGTGGCTACACCTTC.

CDR3 DNA sequence: TGTGCCAGCAGCTCCAAAGCGGGGGGCACAGATACGCAGTATTTT. Translating gives CASSSKAGGTDTQYF. The chain employs TRBV7-2 and TRBJ2-3; 8 bases match TRBD2. The CDR3 is made up of 15 amino acids. V lost 4 bases, J lost 1 base, and 4 bases stayed unmatched. Looked up from germline, CDR1 is SGHTA and CDR2 is FQGNSA. The full variable domain, completed using reference TRBV7-2 and TRBJ2-3, is GAGVSQSPSNKVTEKGKDVELRCDPISGHTALYWYRQSLGQGLEFLIYFQGNSAPDKSGLPSDRFSAERTGGSVSTLTIQRTQQEDSAVYLCASSSKAGGTDTQYFGPGTRLTVL.

This clone is a singleton in its sample. The V and J genes are TRBV24-1 and TRBJ2-1, with 7 nucleotides matching TRBD2. V dropped 4 bases and J dropped 8; count of bases not matched to a gene: 10. Germline-derived CDR1 and CDR2 are KGHDR and SFDVKD. The CDR3 covers 15 residues. The CDR3 DNA is TGTGCCACCAGTGAGTCGACTAGCCTAATTGATGAGCAGTTCTTC. Protein: CATSESTSLIDEQFF.

The chain recombines TRBV6-2 or TRBV6-3 with TRBJ1-5; possible D gene TRBD1, 5 bases. CDR1 and CDR2 (germline): MNHEY, SVGEGT. V shed 7 bases and J shed 10 bases, with 20 bases lying between them. The CDR3 runs 14 residues. The CDR3 DNA reads as TGTGCCAGCACCCCGGGACTGGGACCGGGCCCCCAGCATTTT. Residues: CASTPGLGPGPQHF.

This clone appeared a single time. CDR3 residues: CASSQGGGKLFF. CDR3 nucleotides: TGTGCCAGCAGCCAAGGGGGAGGAAAACTGTTTTTT. The gene calls are TRBV14 and TRBJ1-4; no reliable D call. Per germline, CDR1 SGHDN and CDR2 FVKESK. The CDR3 runs 12 residues. V was pared by 1 base and J by 10 bases, with 7 bases between.

V and J are TRBV6-2 or TRBV6-3 and TRBJ2-7; possibly TRBD1 for D (6 bases). CDR1 MNHEY and CDR2 SVGEGT come from the germline V gene. Trimming removed 0 bases from V and 6 bases from J, with 18 bases in between. CDR3 length: 16 residues. This chain's CDR3 is CASSYSGAWIPSEQYF. CDR3 bases: TGTGCCAGCAGTTACTCGGGGGCCTGGATCCCCAGCGAGCAGTACTTC.

The rearrangement links TRBV18 to TRBJ1-1, with unresolved D. CDR1 is KGHSH and CDR2 is LQKENI in the germline V gene. The V and J ends lost 7 bases and 6 bases respectively, with 12 bases between them. This CDR3 contains 12 residues. Here the CDR3 DNA reads TGTGCCAGCTTCGGGGTGGGATCTGAAGCTTTCTTT. Its protein is CASFGVGSEAFF.

The rearrangement joins TRBV28 to TRBJ2-7; the D is unclear. The CDR3 has 16 residues. CDR1 MDHEN and CDR2 SYDVKM come from the germline V gene. With 5 bases removed from V and 4 bases from J, the gap between germline ends came to 21 bases. DNA of the CDR3: TGTGCCAGCAGTCCGACCCCCGGGTCGTCTCTTTACGAGCAGTACTTC. The encoded protein is CASSPTPGSSLYEQYF.

The chain has TRBV28 and TRBJ2-7, with TRBD2 identical over 8 bases. The V segment lost 5 bases and the J segment 0 bases; nucleotides outside the gene matches: 9. This CDR3 comprises 16 residues. The germline V gene has CDR1 MDHEN and CDR2 SYDVKM. CDR3 DNA: TGTGCCAGCAGTCCGCCAACTAGCGGACCCTCCTACGAGCAGTACTTC. Translation: CASSPPTSGPSYEQYF. The full variable domain, completed using reference TRBV28 and TRBJ2-7, is DVKVTQSSRYLVKRTGEKVFLECVQDMDHENMFWYRQDPGLGLRLIYFSYDVKMKEKGDIPEGYSVSREKKERFSLILESASTNQTSMYLCASSPPTSGPSYEQYFGPGTRLTVT.

This clone was detected once. The chain combines TRBV11-2 with TRBJ1-2; maybe TRBD1 (5 bases). Germline loops: CDR1 SGHAT, CDR2 FQNNGV. V lost 4 bases to trimming and J lost 4 bases, with 13 bases between them. The CDR3 spans 14 residues. The CDR3 is CASSSTVGGYGYTF. The DNA of the CDR3 is TGTGCCAGCAGCTCGACGGTGGGGGGCTATGGCTACACCTTC.

This clone was counted a single time. This sequence joins TRBV28 and TRBJ1-1; 9 bases line up with TRBD1. J gave up 1 base and V 5 bases, and 5 bases lay outside the gene matches. The germline CDR1 and CDR2 sequences are MDHEN and SYDVKM. The CDR3 has 15 residues. The CDR3 region has the DNA TGTGCCAGCAGTGAAAGGGGACAGGGGAACACTGAAGCTTTCTTT. Its protein product is CASSERGQGNTEAFF.

The chain has TRBV10-3 and TRBJ2-3; TRBD1 matches at 8 bases. V shed 10 bases and J 2 bases; nucleotides not matched to a gene: 14. This CDR3 has 16 residues. The germline gives CDR1 ENHRY, CDR2 SYGVKD. CDR3 region: CATERSTGAHTDTQYF. CDR3 coding DNA: TGTGCCACCGAGCGATCGACAGGGGCTCACACAGATACGCAGTATTTT.

The chain has TRBV6-5 and TRBJ1-6, with 9 bases matching TRBD1. The CDR3 sequence is 14 residues long. The V segment lost 6 bases and the J segment 10 bases; nucleotides outside the gene matches: 7. Per the germline V gene, CDR1 is MNHEY and CDR2 is SVGAGI. The CDR3 here is CASSRQGGSSPLHF. DNA for the CDR3: TGTGCCAGCAGCAGACAGGGGGGAAGCTCACCCCTCCACTTT.

There are a few counts of this clone. V is TRBV10-1 and J is TRBJ2-2, with a weak D call TRBD2 (6 bases). With 9 bases removed from V and 3 bases from J, the gap between germline ends came to 17 bases. The CDR3 runs to 15 residues. CDR1 and CDR2 from the germline V gene are WNHNN and SYGVQD (reference sequence). CDR3 nucleotides: TGCGCCAGTCGGCCGGGGCCGGGGGACACCGGGGAGCTGTTTTTT. It specifies CASRPGPGDTGELFF.

This chain uses TRBV7-3 with TRBJ2-3; 9 bases are shared with TRBD2. CDR3 length equals 17 residues. Germline V gene data show CDR1 as SGHTA and CDR2 as FQGTGA. V shed 4 bases and J 1 base; nucleotides not matched to a gene: 9. CDR3: CASSSQERLAGTDTQYF. CDR3 sequence (DNA): TGTGCCAGCAGCTCCCAGGAGAGACTAGCGGGCACAGATACGCAGTATTTT.